The 8 T cell receptor beta chains below come from one sample, sequenced in a study of CD8+CD57+ T cells in acquired aplastic anemia. Profiling of TCR beta VDJ combinations and CDR3 sequences used genomic DNA as template. TCRdb reprocessed the reads via MiXCR and lists one record per CDR3 protein. The sample carries around 500,000 distinct CDR3 sequences, approximately 32% recorded once. Flow cytometry had shown expanded CD8+CD57+ cells in the patients chosen for sequencing. Sequencing input: sorted CD4+, CD8+, or CD8+CD57+ T cells (not recorded which) from PBMCs. The receptors derive from a human donor with aplastic anemia.

The V call is TRBV6-2 or TRBV6-3, the J call TRBJ1-4; 7 bases match TRBD1. This CDR3 comprises 18 residues. From germline, CDR1 is MNHEY and CDR2 SVGEGT. The J segment lost 3 bases and the V segment lost 2 bases, leaving 12 bases of the junction unmatched. The chain's CDR3 is CASSYEVSKGAANEKLFF. DNA for the CDR3: TGTGCCAGCAGTTACGAAGTTTCTAAGGGGGCTGCTAATGAAAAACTGTTTTTT.

This clonotype has just a few counts. The chain carries TRBV27 and TRBJ1-4, with D tentatively TRBD1 (6 bases). V was cut by 4 bases and J by 10 bases, with 16 bases left in between. CDR1 and CDR2 (germline): MNHEY, SMNVEV (reference sequence). The CDR3 covers 14 residues. DNA for the CDR3: TGTGCCAGCAGTTCCTCGACAGGCGTTCGAAAACTGTTTTTT. Translated, it gives CASSSSTGVRKLFF.

The chain combines TRBV2 with TRBJ1-4; D gene uncertain. V was cut by 6 bases and J by 7 bases, with 15 bases left in between. The CDR3 has 14 amino acids. Germline values: CDR1 SNHLY, CDR2 FYNNEI. CDR3 nucleotide sequence: TGTGCCAGCAGGGACCCGGGCTCAGGTGAAAAACTGTTTTTT. Its translation: CASRDPGSGEKLFF.

This rearrangement joins TRBV20-1 to TRBJ1-2, with 8 bases aligning to TRBD1. Germline-derived CDR1 and CDR2 are DFQATT and SNEGSKA (reference sequence). The CDR3 runs 14 residues. In DNA form, the CDR3 reads TGCAGCAAGCCGGGACAGGACAGCCTTCATGGCTACACCTTC. It is translated as CSKPGQDSLHGYTF.

V usage is TRBV5-6 and J usage is TRBJ2-5; TRBD2 agrees at 9 bases. Germline CDR1 reads SGHDT; CDR2 reads YYEEEE. Germline trimming cut 5 bases from V and 5 bases from J; bases unmatched to any gene: 4. The CDR3 is 13 amino acids. Written as DNA, the CDR3 is TGTGCCAGCAGACCTAGCGGGATTGAGACCCAGTACTTC. Its translation is CASRPSGIETQYF.

The V call is TRBV10-2, the J call TRBJ1-6, with TRBD1 matching 8 bases. V shed 2 bases and J 10 bases; nucleotides not matched to a gene: 10. The CDR3 spans 16 residues. The V gene's germline CDR1 is WSHSY and CDR2 SAAADI. The CDR3 DNA is TGCGCCAGCAGTGAGCCGGGACAGGTTGGGGACTCACCCCTCCACTTT. It translates to CASSEPGQVGDSPLHF.

The chain combines TRBV7-9 with TRBJ1-5; D is uncertain. Trimming stripped 3 bases from V and 5 bases from J, with 11 bases between. Germline V gives CDR1 SEHNR, CDR2 FQNEAQ (reference sequence). The CDR3 runs to 14 residues. The CDR3 protein is CASSLFAADQPQHF. CDR3 DNA: TGTGCCAGCAGCTTGTTTGCGGCGGATCAGCCCCAGCATTTT.

Points on this clonotype: A much larger clone lies a single base off, so this may be a read error. The chain combines TRBV29-1 with TRBJ2-5; D is unclear. The CDR3 consists of 13 residues. Germline CDR1 SQVTM, CDR2 ANQGSEA. With 1 base removed from V and 1 base from J, the gap between germline ends came to 7 bases. DNA of the CDR3: TGCAGCGTTGAAGGGAGAGCCCAAGAGACCCAGTACTTC. Translation gives CSVEGRAQETQYF.